These 28 T cell receptor beta chains came from one sample sequenced in a study of T cells in Graves' hyperthyroidism and ophthalmopathy. The CDR3 regions of TCR beta were amplified from RNA transcripts. RT-PCR in the first round (using the HTBI primer set) targeted the TCR CDR3. TCRdb reprocessed the multiplex PCR reads via MiXCR and lists one record per CDR3 protein. Of fewer than 350,000 distinct CDR3 sequences listed, 10% to 15% are singletons. Source material: blood. Receptor source: a woman under 40 with Graves' hyperthyroidism that later progressed to Graves' ophthalmopathy.

This clonotype was seen ten or more times. V is TRBV20-1 and J is TRBJ1-1, with D possibly being TRBD1 (6 bases). V lost 4 bases, J lost 1 base, and 10 bases lay in between. Germline values: CDR1 DFQATT, CDR2 SNEGSKA (reference sequence). The CDR3 totals 13 residues. CDR3 coding DNA: TGCAGTGCTAAGGGGACAAAGAACACTGAAGCTTTCTTT. Amino acid sequence: CSAKGTKNTEAFF.

As regards this clonotype: A clone one base away is much larger, so this may be a read error. The V gene is TRBV13, the J gene TRBJ2-3; D possibly matches TRBD1 or TRBD2 (5 bases each). CDR1 is PRHDT and CDR2 is FYEKMQ in the germline V gene (reference sequence). The CDR3 extends over 13 amino acids. Trimming took off 8 bases at V and 6 bases at J, with 15 bases between the two ends. The CDR3 DNA is TGTGCCAGCTCGGCCCGAGAGGGGGATACGCAGTATTTT. Amino acid sequence: CASSAREGDTQYF. The full variable domain, with the rest looked up from reference TRBV13 and TRBJ2-3, is AAGVIQSPRHLIKEKRETATLKCYPIPRHDTVYWYQQGPGQDPQFLISFYEKMQSDKGSIPDRFSAQQFSDYHSELNMSSLELGDSALYFCASSAREGDTQYFGPGTRLTVL.

This clonotype was recorded many times. The V and J genes are TRBV28 and TRBJ2-7; D call uncertain. The length of the CDR3 is 11 residues. V was cut by 5 bases and J by 3 bases, with 5 bases left in between. Germline V gives CDR1 MDHEN, CDR2 SYDVKM. In DNA form, the CDR3 reads TGTGCCAGCAGTCCCAACTACGAGCAGTACTTC. Translated, it gives CASSPNYEQYF.

In this sample, this clonotype turned up many times. The chain has TRBV4-3 and TRBJ2-7; weak D call: TRBD1 (6 bases). The germline V and J ends were trimmed by 0 bases and 4 bases, with 7 bases remaining between them. The CDR3 loop spans 13 amino acids. Germline-derived CDR1 and CDR2 are LGHNA and YSLEER. CDR3 sequence (DNA): TGCGCCAGCAGCCAAGACAGGGGTTACGAGCAGTACTTC. Its translation: CASSQDRGYEQYF.

V is TRBV29-1 and J is TRBJ2-5, with a weak D call TRBD1 (6 bases). The germline V and J ends were trimmed by 8 bases and 5 bases, with 18 bases remaining between them. The CDR3 length is 13 residues. Germline V gives CDR1 SQVTM, CDR2 ANQGSEA. The CDR3 loop reads CSTSSGVGETQYF. CDR3 DNA: TGCAGCACTTCGTCAGGGGTGGGGGAGACCCAGTACTTC.

This clonotype was recorded many times. The rearrangement links TRBV20-1 to TRBJ2-1; 15 bases are shared with TRBD2. There are 14 residues in the CDR3. From germline, CDR1 is DFQATT and CDR2 SNEGSKA (reference sequence). After removal of 7 bases from V and 9 bases from J, the junction contained 7 bases not matched to a gene. This chain's CDR3 is CSVEGLAGGREQFF. CDR3 coding DNA: TGCAGTGTCGAAGGACTAGCGGGAGGGCGTGAGCAGTTCTTC.

This clonotype has a handful of counts. The genes are TRBV25-1 and TRBJ1-2; tentative D call: TRBD1 (6 bases). The CDR3 has 15 amino acids. Germline assignment: CDR1 MGHDK and CDR2 SYGVNS. Trimming removed 5 bases from V and 4 bases from J, with 17 bases in between. The DNA of the CDR3 is TGTGCCAGCAGTAACGGACAGACACCCCTCTATGGCTACACCTTC. Protein sequence: CASSNGQTPLYGYTF.

This clonotype was counted at least ten times. The rearrangement links TRBV11-2 to TRBJ2-7, with 7 nucleotides matching TRBD1. Trimming at V came to 5 bases and at J to 5 bases, leaving 3 bases not matched to a gene. This CDR3 is 12 amino acids long. Germline V gene lookup returns CDR1 SGHAT and CDR2 FQNNGV. CDR3 DNA: TGTGCCAGCAGCGCCAGGGGGAACGAGCAGTACTTC. Translated: CASSARGNEQYF.

This clonotype showed up many times. In nucleotides, the CDR3 is TGTGCCAGCAGTTTATACGTAACCTCCTACGAGCAGTACTTC. This encodes CASSLYVTSYEQYF. The rearrangement uses TRBV27 and TRBJ2-7; D not certain. Trimming removed 1 base at V and 0 bases at J, with 7 bases between. The V gene's germline CDR1 is MNHEY and CDR2 SMNVEV (reference sequence). CDR3 length equals 14 residues.

The genes are TRBV20-1 and TRBJ1-1; weak D call: TRBD1 (6 bases). Germline V gene sequence: CDR1 DFQATT, CDR2 SNEGSKA (reference sequence). V was cut by 7 bases and J by 3 bases, with 12 bases left in between. The CDR3 is 12 residues long. As DNA, the CDR3 is TGCAGTGGATCAGGGGCGTACACTGAAGCTTTCTTT. Translating it yields CSGSGAYTEAFF.

This clonotype was seen many times. The V gene is TRBV3-1, the J gene TRBJ2-3, with TRBD2 identical over 9 bases. The CDR3 covers 19 residues. Germline V lookup: CDR1 LGHDT, CDR2 YNNKEL (reference sequence). V shed 2 bases and J 0 bases; nucleotides not matched to a gene: 12. The CDR3 loop reads CASSQLWLAGTQSTDTQYF. Here the CDR3 DNA reads TGTGCCAGCAGCCAATTGTGGCTAGCGGGAACCCAAAGCACAGATACGCAGTATTTT.

This chain uses TRBV19 with TRBJ2-2; 8 bases match TRBD1. The CDR3 has 17 amino acids. The V and J ends lost 3 bases and 0 bases, in that order; junction bases with no gene match: 6. Germline CDR1 and CDR2: LNHDA and SQIVND (reference sequence). The CDR3 reads CASSINGQGSNTGELFF. As DNA, the CDR3 is TGTGCCAGTAGTATTAACGGACAGGGATCGAACACCGGGGAGCTGTTTTTT.

This clonotype was seen ten or more times. This sequence joins TRBV18 and TRBJ2-1; no definite D call. Deletions cut 3 bases from V and 9 bases from J, with 15 bases between. The CDR3 extends over 14 amino acids. Germline V gene data show CDR1 as KGHSH and CDR2 as LQKENI. The CDR3 here is CASSPTSPDPEQFF. The CDR3 DNA follows: TGTGCCAGCTCACCCACGAGCCCGGACCCTGAGCAGTTCTTC.

The sample holds a few counts of this clonotype. The J gene is TRBJ2-7, the V gene TRBV29-1; the D is unclear. In germline, CDR1 is SQVTM, CDR2 ANQGSEA. V lost 6 bases, J lost 2 bases, and 14 bases lay in between. This CDR3 is 13 amino acids long. DNA for the CDR3: TGCAGCGTGCACGATGGCCCTCCCTACGAGCAGTACTTC. This sequence encodes CSVHDGPPYEQYF.

This clonotype appeared many times. The rearrangement links TRBV3-1 to TRBJ1-1; no definite D call. From germline, CDR1 is LGHDT and CDR2 YNNKEL (reference sequence). Trimming left V 3 bases short and J 4 bases short, with 12 bases between. The CDR3 is 14 amino acids. This CDR3 reads CASSHLQVGTEAFF. CDR3 sequence (DNA): TGTGCCAGCAGCCACCTACAAGTAGGCACTGAAGCTTTCTTT.

The rearrangement uses TRBV7-9 and TRBJ2-3, with unresolved D. This CDR3 region has 14 residues. Germline V lookup: CDR1 SEHNR, CDR2 FQNEAQ (reference sequence). With 1 base removed from V and 8 bases from J, the gap between germline ends came to 13 bases. The CDR3 here is CASSLDRTVGTQYF. CDR3 nucleotide sequence: TGTGCCAGCAGCTTAGATAGGACGGTCGGTACGCAGTATTTT.

This clonotype has at least ten counts. The chain couples TRBV28 to TRBJ2-7; maybe TRBD2 (6 bases). This CDR3 region has 18 residues. Germline V CDR1 and CDR2: MDHEN, SYDVKM. With 5 bases removed from V and 2 bases from J, the gap between germline ends came to 25 bases. The chain's CDR3 is CASSPLPRTTRSAYEQYF. In nucleotides, the CDR3 is TGTGCCAGCAGTCCACTCCCTCGGACTACCCGGAGTGCCTACGAGCAGTACTTC.

The genes are TRBV20-1 and TRBJ2-7, with unresolved D. Germline CDR1 reads DFQATT; CDR2 reads SNEGSKA (reference sequence). V was cut by 6 bases and J by 1 base, with 10 bases left in between. This CDR3 is built from 12 residues. In DNA, the CDR3 is TGCAGTGCCCGGACCGAATCCTACGAGCAGTACTTC. It codes for CSARTESYEQYF.

This clonotype was seen repeatedly, ten times or more. The CDR3, as DNA: TGTGCCAGCAGGAGACAGGGCCGCTATGGCTACACCTTC. Translation: CASRRQGRYGYTF. The rearrangement joins TRBV6-2 or TRBV6-3 to TRBJ1-2; 7 nucleotides align to TRBD1. Germline V gives CDR1 MNHEY, CDR2 SVGEGT. V trimming: 6 bases; J trimming: 4 bases; junction bases outside the gene matches: 5. The CDR3 sequence is 13 residues long.

This clonotype was picked up a small number of times. V gene TRBV28 combines with J gene TRBJ2-7, with D perhaps matching TRBD1 (5 bases). Deletions cut 7 bases from V and 1 base from J, with 11 bases between. Germline V lookup: CDR1 MDHEN, CDR2 SYDVKM. This CDR3 comprises 13 residues. The CDR3 sequence is CASNGRESYEQYF. The CDR3 DNA reads as TGTGCCAGCAATGGCAGGGAATCCTACGAGCAGTACTTC.

This clonotype showed up just a few times. The rearrangement joins TRBV24-1 to TRBJ1-1, with D maybe TRBD1 (6 bases). This CDR3 comprises 13 residues. With 8 bases removed from V and 0 bases from J, the gap between germline ends came to 9 bases. The germline CDR1 and CDR2 sequences are KGHDR and SFDVKD. This CDR3 is CATMGGLNTEAFF. Here the CDR3 DNA reads TGTGCCACCATGGGGGGGCTGAACACTGAAGCTTTCTTT.

This clonotype was recorded at least ten times. The chain combines TRBV7-3 with TRBJ2-1; no clear D. CDR1 is SGHTA and CDR2 is FQGTGA in the germline V gene. The CDR3 covers 17 residues. Trimming took 2 bases from V and 9 from J, leaving 23 bases between them. The CDR3 nucleotides are TGTGCCAGCAGCTTATATGGTCGAGGTCGCGGAGTGGGTGAGCAGTTCTTC. Its protein product is CASSLYGRGRGVGEQFF.

This clonotype was recorded at least ten times. The V gene is TRBV4-3, the J gene TRBJ2-7; the D gene is possibly TRBD2 (6 bases). Trimming stripped 4 bases from V and 6 bases from J, with 19 bases between. The CDR3 runs to 15 residues. Germline CDR1 and CDR2: LGHNA and YSLEER. CDR3 residues: CASSPSPSGVGEQYF. The CDR3 region has the DNA TGCGCCAGCAGCCCCTCCCCCTCGGGGGTTGGCGAGCAGTACTTC.

As to this clonotype: A read error may explain this, as a much larger clone is one base away. The genes are TRBV7-9 and TRBJ1-1; D may be TRBD1 (6 bases). Deletions cut 4 bases from V and 10 bases from J, with 16 bases between. The CDR3 spans 13 residues. Germline values: CDR1 SEHNR, CDR2 FQNEAQ (reference sequence). Written as DNA, the CDR3 is TGTGCCAGCAGCTCCGGCAGGGGTTCTTCAGCTTTCTTT. Protein product: CASSSGRGSSAFF.

The V call is TRBV6-1, the J call TRBJ1-3; no clear D. The CDR3 length is 14 residues. V was pared by 8 bases and J by 0 bases, with 11 bases between. Germline V lookup: CDR1 MNHNS, CDR2 SASEGT. The DNA for the CDR3 is TGTGCCAGCGACATGTTCAGCTCTGGAAACACCATATATTTT. Translating it yields CASDMFSSGNTIYF.

There are many counts of this clonotype. The V gene is TRBV27, the J gene TRBJ2-7; unclear D gene. Between the trimmed V and J ends, which lost 2 bases and 1 base, there was a span of 12 bases. The CDR3 runs to 15 residues. The germline V gene encodes CDR1 MNHEY and CDR2 SMNVEV (reference sequence). DNA of the CDR3: TGTGCCAGCAGTTTAAGTGGTCTTTTATCCTACGAGCAGTACTTC. Translation: CASSLSGLLSYEQYF.

In this sample, this clonotype turned up many times. The chain has TRBV11-2 and TRBJ1-1, with TRBD1 matching 7 bases. Germline V gene data show CDR1 as SGHAT and CDR2 as FQNNGV. The length of the CDR3 is 15 residues. Trimming at V came to 4 bases and at J to 7 bases, leaving 12 bases not matched to a gene. CDR3 bases: TGTGCCAGCAGCTCGGGACAGCCTCGGGCCATTGAAGCTTTCTTT. Its protein product is CASSSGQPRAIEAFF.

This clonotype showed up many times. CDR3 protein: CSAPTSGISTDTQYF. The DNA for the CDR3 is TGCAGTGCTCCGACTAGCGGGATCAGCACAGATACGCAGTATTTT. The chain recombines TRBV20-1 with TRBJ2-3, with 11 bases identical to TRBD2. V was clipped by 5 bases and J by 0 bases; unmatched bases: 4. CDR3 length equals 15 residues. Germline V lookup: CDR1 DFQATT, CDR2 SNEGSKA (reference sequence).